A single T cell receptor (beta chain) is shown here with its context. Its antigen is currently not known. No quality values exist for individual bases; no much larger clone is one base distant. This sample is part of a study of blood T cell repertoires in COVID-19 (dated by TCRdb to about 2020). Background on the whole study: Collaborator samples came from the United States, Italy and Spain and covered acute and convalescent phases of COVID-19. The prospective study material was composed of cDNA or gDNA derived from T cells, B-cell-depleted T cells, or PBMCs. Deeply sampled blood TCRbeta repertoires from subjects exposed to, actively infected with, or recovered from COVID-19 were included in the dataset. The repertoires were released in a freely available public database intended as a resource for research on the immune response to SARS-CoV-2. The samples were drawn from the first 160 participants of the ongoing ImmuneRACE study and from 1,254 subjects provided by 6 global collaborators. The sample metadata nearly always contained a de-identified subject ID, COVID-19 status, age in years and sex. Where available, HLA class I and class II types were obtained from metadata supplied by the sample provider rather than from assay-based typing.

TCRbeta CDR3 regions were amplified from genomic DNA using the immunoSEQ Assay, a bias-controlled multiplex PCR. From the authors' description of their analysis: Nucleated cell counts per sample were estimated from amplification of reference gene primers within the assay. To quantify the absolute abundance of each unique TCRbeta CDR3 rearrangement, sequence reads were collapsed and filtered. For each sample, productive Simpson clonality was calculated as the square root of Simpson's diversity index over productive rearrangements. Held by TCRdb, this immuneACCESS table contains in-frame sequences only and omits some clones. Under half of the omission traces to an unresolved V gene where checked; the cause of the rest is unknown. V and J calls plus clone size are reproduced from that table; the DNA served to infer D and trimming. In this sample the table shows around 160,000 clones, 75% to 80% of which occur a single time. The top ten constitute approximately 15% of the sample.

General findings and caveats noted by the study authors: The amount of clinical and demographic metadata varied by source and participant and was provided uncurated.

The collaborating institutions used their own protocols to collect whole blood in K2EDTA tubes. For TCRbeta analysis, collaborators shipped samples in one of three forms: frozen whole blood, isolated PBMCs, or DNA extracted from either of those sample types. The material sequenced was peripheral blood. The receptor comes from a woman older than 75 with acute or convalescent COVID-19.

The DNA sequence is TGCGCCAGCAGCTTGTCCCCAGGGGACTATGGCTACACCTTC. This sequence encodes CASSLSPGDYGYTF. This receptor chain uses TRBV5-1 and TRBJ1-2; a weak D assignment points to TRBD1 (6 bases agree). CDR1 SGHRS and CDR2 YFSETQ were looked up in the germline V gene. V lost 1 base and J lost 3 bases; the stretch between them is 10 bases long. The CDR3 contains 14 residues, cysteine and phenylalanine counted. CDR3 DNA only is kept here, 42 bases in frame from base 1.